The present entry profiles one T cell receptor beta chain with its context. Its antigen is as yet unknown. Primers: 60 Vbeta forward and 13 Jbeta reverse. The table came from immunoSEQ multiplex PCR; TCRdb's copy has only in-frame clones and leaves some out. The sample lists 100,000 to 150,000 clones, 15% to 20% occurring once. This sample is drawn from a study of cytomegalovirus exposure and HLA in healthy donors. Overall study: Drawn from HLA-typed donors, 65 million to 100 million unique TCRs were held in an early data release.

Overall study results and limits: Earlier analysis found most TCR beta V segments productive about 90% or about 30% of the time. TCR beta V- and J-gene trimming, according to a later analysis, was linked to a missense DCLRE1C variant.

At collection, donors were nominally healthy, but unrecorded immune exposures were probable. This CDR3 region has 14 residues. Trimming removed 6 bases from V and 3 bases from J, with 18 bases in between. Per germline, CDR1 GTSNPN and CDR2 SVGIG (reference sequence). The material sequenced was PBMCs. This chain links TRBV30 with TRBJ2-7; unclear D gene. This TCR came from a female donor in good health and CMV-seropositive. CDR3 DNA: TGTGCCTGTAGGCATCGCGACAACTTCTACGAGCAGTACTTC. Translated: CACRHRDNFYEQYF.